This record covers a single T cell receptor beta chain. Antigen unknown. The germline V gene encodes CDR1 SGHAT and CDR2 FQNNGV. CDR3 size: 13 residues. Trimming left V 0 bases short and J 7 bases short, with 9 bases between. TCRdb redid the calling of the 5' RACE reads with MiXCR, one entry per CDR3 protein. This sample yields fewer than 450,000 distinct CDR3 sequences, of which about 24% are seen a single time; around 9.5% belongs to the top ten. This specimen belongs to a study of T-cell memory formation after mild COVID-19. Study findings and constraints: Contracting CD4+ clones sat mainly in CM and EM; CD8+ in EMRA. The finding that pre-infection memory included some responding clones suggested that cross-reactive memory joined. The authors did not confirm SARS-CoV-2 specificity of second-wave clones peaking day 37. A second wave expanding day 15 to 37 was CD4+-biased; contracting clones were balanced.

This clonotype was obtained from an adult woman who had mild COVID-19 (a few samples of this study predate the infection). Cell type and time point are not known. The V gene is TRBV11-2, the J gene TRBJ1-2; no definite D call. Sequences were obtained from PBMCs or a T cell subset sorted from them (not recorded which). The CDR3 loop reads CASSLDRTSGYTF. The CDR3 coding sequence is TGTGCCAGCAGCTTAGACAGGACTAGTGGCTACACCTTC.